This TCR beta chain was documented in a study of T cell responses to AZD1222 COVID-19 vaccine. Findings and caveats of the study: Donor demographics were predominantly white British with a female majority; clonal diversity may be underestimated. Dominant at 160-218 and 743-854, vaccine-associated CD4 TCRs also spanned spike. Recipients of two AZD1222 doses showed rising Spike-specific TCR breadth and depth.

The method was immunoSEQ multiplex PCR; TCRdb's version includes in-frame clones alone and lacks a portion of them. The data contain around 130,000 clones, 80% to 90% of them singletons. With respect to this clone: Antigen specificity is unknown.

The CDR3 loop spans 15 amino acids. Germline V gene data show CDR1 as KGHSH and CDR2 as LQKENI. The V and J ends lost 2 bases and 1 base respectively, with 9 bases between them. Specimen: peripheral blood, collected on day 0 of AZD1222 vaccination. This TCR was recovered from an adult in good health. The chain combines TRBV18 with TRBJ1-3, with a possible D match to TRBD1 (6 bases). The CDR3 region has the DNA TGTGCCAGCTCACCAACGGGACAATCTGGAAACACCATATATTTT. This codes for CASSPTGQSGNTIYF.